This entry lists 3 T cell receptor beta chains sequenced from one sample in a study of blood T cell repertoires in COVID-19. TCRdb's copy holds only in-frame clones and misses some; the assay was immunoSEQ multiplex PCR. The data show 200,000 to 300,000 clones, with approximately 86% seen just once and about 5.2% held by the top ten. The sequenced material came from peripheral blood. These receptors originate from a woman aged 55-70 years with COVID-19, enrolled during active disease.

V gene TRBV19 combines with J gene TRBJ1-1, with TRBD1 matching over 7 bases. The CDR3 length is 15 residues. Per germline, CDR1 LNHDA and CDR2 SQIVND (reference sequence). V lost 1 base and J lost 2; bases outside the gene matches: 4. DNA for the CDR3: TGTGCCAGTAGTATAGCCGGGACAGTAAACACTGAAGCTTTCTTT. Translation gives CASSIAGTVNTEAFF.

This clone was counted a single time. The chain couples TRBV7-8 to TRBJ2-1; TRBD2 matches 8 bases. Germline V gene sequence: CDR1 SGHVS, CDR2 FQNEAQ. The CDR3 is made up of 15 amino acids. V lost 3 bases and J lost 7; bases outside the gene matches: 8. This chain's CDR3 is CASSLRGLAGNEQFF. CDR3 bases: TGTGCCAGCAGCTTGCGGGGTCTAGCGGGTAATGAGCAGTTCTTC.

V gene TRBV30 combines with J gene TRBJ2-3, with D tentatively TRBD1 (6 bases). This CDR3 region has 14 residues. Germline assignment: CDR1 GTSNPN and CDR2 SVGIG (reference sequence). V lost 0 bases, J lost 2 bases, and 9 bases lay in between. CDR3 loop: CAWSVGGHTDTQYF. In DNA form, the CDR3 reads TGTGCCTGGAGTGTAGGGGGACACACAGATACGCAGTATTTT.